Listed here are 25 T cell receptor beta chains from one sample, sequenced in a study of T cell repertoires in cytomegalovirus infection. Antigens of these TCRs are unknown. TCRdb reprocessed the reads via MiXCR and lists one record per CDR3 protein. The sample yields about 470,000 distinct CDR3 sequences, about two fifths seen once. The sequencing here drew on cultured PBMCs, taken from culture after CMV antigen stimulation. Source of these receptors: a human donor in good health (CMV status not recorded). Some clones in this sample may be carry-over from other donors' samples.

The V and J genes are TRBV7-8 and TRBJ2-7, with 10 bases lining up with TRBD2. The V segment lost 8 bases and the J segment 4 bases; nucleotides outside the gene matches: 11. The CDR3 length is 15 residues. CDR1 SGHVS and CDR2 FQNEAQ come from the germline V gene. CDR3 region: CASHPSGTSVYEQYF. DNA for the CDR3: TGTGCCAGCCACCCGAGCGGGACTAGCGTATACGAGCAGTACTTC.

This chain uses TRBV2 with TRBJ2-7, with 9 bases lining up with TRBD1. The CDR3 extends over 13 amino acids. The J segment lost 2 bases and the V segment lost 10 bases, leaving 6 bases of the junction unmatched. Germline assignment: CDR1 SNHLY and CDR2 FYNNEI. For the CDR3, the DNA is TGTGCCACCCGGGACAGGGTTCCCTACGAGCAGTACTTC. Residues: CATRDRVPYEQYF.

The chain uses TRBV11-2 and TRBJ2-1; maybe TRBD2 (5 bases). Looked up from germline, CDR1 is SGHAT and CDR2 is FQNNGV. This CDR3 comprises 13 residues. Trimming removed 0 bases from V and 7 bases from J, with 7 bases in between. The CDR3, as DNA: TGTGCCAGCAGCTTAGATTGGAGGAATGAGCAGTTCTTC. It translates to CASSLDWRNEQFF.

This rearrangement joins TRBV27 to TRBJ2-4, with 10 bases matching TRBD1. This CDR3 has 15 residues. After removal of 6 bases from V and 4 bases from J, the junction contained 6 bases not matched to a gene. CDR1 is MNHEY, CDR2 SMNVEV, per germline (reference sequence). Here the CDR3 DNA reads TGTGCCAGCAGCGACAGACAGGGGGCGAAAAACATTCAGTACTTC. This codes for CASSDRQGAKNIQYF.

The chain links TRBV19 to TRBJ2-7; D might be TRBD1 (5 bases). There are 15 residues in the CDR3. Germline assignment: CDR1 LNHDA and CDR2 SQIVND (reference sequence). Trimming cost V 0 bases and J 3 bases, with 12 bases left between them. The CDR3 DNA is TGTGCCAGTAGTATAGATCTCTTGACAGTCTACGAGCAGTACTTC. It is translated as CASSIDLLTVYEQYF.

The chain is built from TRBV11-2 and TRBJ1-6, with TRBD1 identical over 9 bases. Germline V gene lookup returns CDR1 SGHAT and CDR2 FQNNGV. Unmatched junction bases numbered 10, after V lost 3 bases and J lost 10 bases. This CDR3 region has 16 residues. The CDR3 protein is CASSLGDGQGWSPLHF. The CDR3 nucleotides are TGTGCCAGCAGCTTGGGGGACGGACAGGGGTGGTCACCCCTCCACTTT.

This clonotype was found a few times. V is TRBV7-6 and J is TRBJ1-6; D not resolved. This CDR3 contains 12 residues. Germline loops: CDR1 SGHVS, CDR2 FNYEAQ. V was trimmed by 6 bases and J by 10 bases, leaving 10 bases between them. The CDR3 sequence: CASSFERSPLHF. The CDR3 DNA is TGTGCCAGCAGTTTTGAAAGGTCACCCCTCCACTTT. The complete variable domain, with remaining parts taken from reference TRBV7-6 and TRBJ1-6, reads GAGVSQSPRYKVTKRGQDVALRCDPISGHVSLYWYRQALGQGPEFLTYFNYEAQQDKSGLPNDRFSAERPEGSISTLTIQRTEQRDSAMYRCASSFERSPLHFGNGTRLTVT.

The gene calls are TRBV9 and TRBJ2-7, with D tentatively TRBD1 (6 bases). The germline V gene has CDR1 SGDLS and CDR2 YYNGEE. The CDR3 totals 13 residues. V was shortened by 2 bases and J by 6 bases, with 12 bases between the two germline ends. The CDR3 nucleotides read TGTGCCAGCAGCGTCACAGGGTCCCGCGAGCAGTACTTC. Translated, it gives CASSVTGSREQYF.

The J gene is TRBJ2-7, the V gene TRBV5-1; D gene unclear. The CDR3 extends over 12 amino acids. CDR1 and CDR2 from the germline V gene are SGHRS and YFSETQ. V lost 6 bases to trimming and J lost 0 bases, with 7 bases between them. CDR3 loop: CASTTDSYEQYF. CDR3 coding DNA: TGCGCCAGCACTACGGACTCCTACGAGCAGTACTTC.

This clonotype was counted only a few times. The chain links TRBV5-6 to TRBJ2-6; D gene unclear. Trimming removed 2 bases at V and 2 bases at J, with 11 bases between. Germline CDR1 reads SGHDT; CDR2 reads YYEEEE. The length of the CDR3 is 16 residues. The CDR3 loop reads CASSFWGRAGANVLTF. DNA of the CDR3: TGTGCCAGCAGCTTCTGGGGTCGGGCTGGGGCCAACGTCCTGACTTTC. Combining the CDR3 with reference TRBV5-6 and TRBJ2-6 gives the whole variable domain DAGVTQSPTHLIKTRGQQVTLRCSPKSGHDTVSWYQQALGQGPQFIFQYYEEEERQRGNFPDRFSGHQFPNYSSELNVNALLLGDSALYLCASSFWGRAGANVLTFGAGSRLTVL.

This clonotype has a handful of counts. The rearrangement uses TRBV4-2 and TRBJ1-5, with TRBD1 as a possible D gene (6 bases). Trimming removed 8 bases from V and 4 bases from J, with 18 bases in between. CDR3 size: 15 residues. Looked up from germline, CDR1 is LGHNA and CDR2 is YNFKEQ. CDR3 sequence reads: CASANRDSSNQPQHF. The CDR3 DNA reads as TGTGCCAGCGCAAACAGGGACTCTTCGAATCAGCCCCAGCATTTT.

The chain uses TRBV7-8 and TRBJ1-5; 8 positions match TRBD1. Germline V gene data show CDR1 as SGHVS and CDR2 as FQNEAQ. CDR3 length equals 17 residues. The junction had 16 bases not matched to a gene; V was cut back by 10 bases and J by 2 bases. In DNA form, the CDR3 reads TGTGCCACGGGCCCCCGGACAGGGAATAAGGGCAATCAGCCCCAGCATTTT. Protein: CATGPRTGNKGNQPQHF.

There are a few counts of this clonotype. The rearrangement uses TRBV7-2 and TRBJ2-7; 7 bases agree with TRBD2. The germline CDR1 and CDR2 sequences are SGHTA and FQGNSA. The CDR3 consists of 14 residues. The V segment lost 1 base and the J segment 5 bases; nucleotides outside the gene matches: 5. CDR3 sequence reads: CASSLVAAGDEQYF. CDR3 coding DNA: TGTGCCAGCAGCTTAGTGGCGGCGGGAGACGAGCAGTACTTC.

This clonotype occurred a few times. V gene TRBV7-2 combines with J gene TRBJ2-5; 9 bases line up with TRBD1. Germline V gene lookup returns CDR1 SGHTA and CDR2 FQGNSA. The CDR3 covers 17 residues. J gave up 7 bases and V 5 bases, and 17 bases lay outside the gene matches. The CDR3 DNA reads TGTGCCAGCAGCCAAGGGGGGGGGACAGGGACGATTGTGACCCAGTACTTC. It codes for CASSQGGGTGTIVTQYF.

J is TRBJ2-3 and V is TRBV5-4, with TRBD2 matching over 8 bases. CDR3 length: 15 residues. Germline CDR1 reads SGHNT; CDR2 reads YYREEE (reference sequence). The V segment lost 0 bases and the J segment 6 bases; nucleotides outside the gene matches: 6. In DNA form, the CDR3 reads TGTGCCAGCAGCTTGGACTCGACTAGCGTGGATACGCAGTATTTT. Translated, it gives CASSLDSTSVDTQYF.

The V and J genes are TRBV6-5 and TRBJ1-4; D ambiguous. V was shortened by 10 bases and J by 7 bases, with 22 bases between the two germline ends. Germline-derived CDR1 and CDR2 are MNHEY and SVGAGI. This CDR3 contains 15 residues. Here the CDR3 reads CANPRGAVKVEKLFF. DNA of the CDR3: TGTGCCAATCCCAGAGGTGCGGTCAAGGTTGAAAAACTGTTTTTT.

The V call is TRBV27, the J call TRBJ1-5; the D gene is possibly TRBD1 (5 bases). With 7 bases removed from V and 0 bases from J, the gap between germline ends came to 10 bases. This CDR3 region has 14 residues. CDR1 MNHEY and CDR2 SMNVEV come from the germline V gene (reference sequence). The CDR3 DNA reads as TGTGCCAGCAAGCGGGGGGATAGCAATCAGCCCCAGCATTTT. It yields the protein CASKRGDSNQPQHF.

In its sample, this clonotype was seen many times. The CDR3 DNA reads as TGTGCCAGCAGCGTCGGGTTGGCGAGGGGCTACACCTTC. It is translated as CASSVGLARGYTF. J is TRBJ1-2 and V is TRBV7-2; D not certain. With 5 bases removed from V and 8 bases from J, the gap between germline ends came to 15 bases. The CDR3 consists of 13 residues. CDR1 and CDR2 (germline): SGHTA, FQGNSA.

The chain employs TRBV7-2 and TRBJ2-1; 8 bases are shared with TRBD2. The CDR3 consists of 17 residues. V dropped 5 bases and J dropped 7; count of bases not matched to a gene: 16. Germline CDR1 reads SGHTA; CDR2 reads FQGNSA. CDR3: CASSPPPGRANVNEQFF. The DNA for the CDR3 is TGTGCCAGCAGCCCCCCCCCCGGGAGGGCCAACGTTAATGAGCAGTTCTTC. Drawing the rest from reference TRBV7-2 and TRBJ2-1, the complete variable domain is GAGVSQSPSNKVTEKGKDVELRCDPISGHTALYWYRQSLGQGLEFLIYFQGNSAPDKSGLPSDRFSAERTGGSVSTLTIQRTQQEDSAVYLCASSPPPGRANVNEQFFGPGTRLTVL.

CDR3 region: CASSLVGRSGRAGSYNEQFF. CDR3 in DNA: TGTGCCAGCAGCTTAGTGGGGCGGAGCGGGAGGGCCGGGTCCTACAATGAGCAGTTCTTC. V is TRBV7-8 and J is TRBJ2-1; TRBD2 agrees at 10 bases. Germline CDR1 is SGHVS and CDR2 is FQNEAQ. The CDR3 spans 20 residues. The junction had 13 bases not matched to a gene; V was cut back by 1 base and J by 1 base.

CDR3 sequence reads: CASSPGRQGVASEQFF. CDR3 bases: TGTGCCAGCAGCCCTGGAAGGCAGGGGGTTGCAAGTGAGCAGTTCTTC. V and J are TRBV7-8 and TRBJ2-1; 7 bases fit TRBD1. V shed 5 bases and J 9 bases; nucleotides not matched to a gene: 16. The CDR3 totals 16 residues. CDR1 SGHVS and CDR2 FQNEAQ come from the germline V gene.

This clonotype was observed a few times. In DNA, the CDR3 is TGCGCCACAAGGGGTATGAACACTGAAGCTTTCTTT. This translates into CATRGMNTEAFF. This chain uses TRBV4-1 with TRBJ1-1; TRBD1 might be the D (5 bases). The CDR3 runs 12 residues. Germline assignment: CDR1 MGHRA and CDR2 YSYEKL. Trimming stripped 10 bases from V and 0 bases from J, with 9 bases between.

This clonotype was seen only a few times. The rearrangement joins TRBV12-3 or TRBV12-4 to TRBJ2-7, with 7 bases lining up with TRBD2. J was trimmed by 2 bases and V by 5 bases; bases with no gene match: 9. The CDR3 length is 15 residues. CDR3 protein: CASSPGGFRAYEQYF. The CDR3 DNA sequence: TGTGCCAGCAGTCCGGGGGGATTCAGGGCCTACGAGCAGTACTTC.

V gene TRBV20-1 combines with J gene TRBJ1-6; D not certain. The length of the CDR3 is 12 residues. The germline V and J ends were trimmed by 6 bases and 8 bases, with 11 bases remaining between them. Germline V gene data show CDR1 as DFQATT and CDR2 as SNEGSKA (reference sequence). DNA of the CDR3: TGCAGTGCCCATAGGACGGATTCACCCCTCCACTTT. Translation: CSAHRTDSPLHF.

Only a few counts were recorded for this clonotype. The chain recombines TRBV6-5 with TRBJ2-4; D remains ambiguous. This CDR3 region has 13 residues. Per germline, CDR1 MNHEY and CDR2 SVGAGI. The germline V and J ends were trimmed by 4 bases and 10 bases, with 14 bases remaining between them. The CDR3 sequence: CASSSDPMGIQYF. The CDR3 nucleotides read TGTGCCAGCAGTTCGGACCCTATGGGTATTCAGTACTTC.